The next 22 T cell receptor beta chains were all read from a single sample in a study of blood T cell repertoires in COVID-19. Libraries were prepared by immunoSEQ multiplex PCR; TCRdb keeps only in-frame clonotypes and omits some of them. This repertoire shows more than 85,000 clones, 92% found once; its top ten account for around 5.7%. Input material: peripheral blood. These receptors all stem from a man aged 70-80 years with acute or convalescent COVID-19.

The rearrangement joins TRBV9 to TRBJ2-2, with D maybe TRBD1 (6 bases). Germline V CDR1 and CDR2: SGDLS, YYNGEE. The V end lost 5 bases, the J end lost 5 bases, and 10 bases lay between the germline ends. The CDR3 contains 13 residues. Here the CDR3 reads CASRNGQTGELFF. CDR3 sequence (DNA): TGTGCCAGCAGAAATGGACAGACCGGGGAGCTGTTTTTT.

The rearrangement links TRBV5-5 to TRBJ1-4, with TRBD1 as a possible D gene (5 bases). V lost 0 bases to trimming and J lost 4 bases, with 13 bases between them. Germline V gives CDR1 SGHKS, CDR2 YYEKEE (reference sequence). CDR3 length equals 16 residues. CDR3 bases: TGTGCCAGCAGCTTGGGGGTTACACAGGATAATGAAAAACTGTTTTTT. Its protein is CASSLGVTQDNEKLFF. Complete variable domain (other parts from reference TRBV5-5 and TRBJ1-4): DAGVTQSPTHLIKTRGQQVTLRCSPISGHKSVSWYQQVLGQGPQFIFQYYEKEERGRGNFPDRFSARQFPNYSSELNVNALLLGDSALYLCASSLGVTQDNEKLFFGSGTQLSVL.

In the case of this clone: The sample carries other DNA sequences with the same CDR3. The DNA for the CDR3 is TGTGCCAGCAGTTTGGGGGGGTACAATGAGCAGTTCTTC. Protein sequence: CASSLGGYNEQFF. The genes are TRBV27 and TRBJ2-1; 7 bases map to TRBD2. The CDR3 extends over 13 amino acids. V shed 3 bases, J shed 4 bases, and the junction held 0 bases outside the gene matches. Germline CDR1 is MNHEY and CDR2 is SMNVEV (reference sequence).

The chain has TRBV3-1 (or the pseudogene TRBV3-2) and TRBJ2-7, with TRBD2 matching over 10 bases. The CDR3 is made up of 20 amino acids. CDR1 and CDR2 (germline): LGHDT, YNNKEL (reference sequence). The V and J ends lost 3 bases and 5 bases, in that order; junction bases with no gene match: 22. The CDR3 bases are TGTGCCAGCAGCCATTTGTTCTCAGCTAGCGGGAGTGGGGAAAACAACGAGCAGTACTTC. Its protein is CASSHLFSASGSGENNEQYF.

The chain links TRBV7-2 to TRBJ1-6; D is unresolved. Germline CDR1 is SGHTA and CDR2 is FQGNSA. CDR3 size: 15 residues. Trimming took 3 bases from V and 6 from J, leaving 12 bases between them. This CDR3 is CASSFGLAFNSPLHF. The CDR3, as DNA: TGTGCCAGCAGCTTCGGACTCGCCTTTAATTCACCCCTCCACTTT.

This clone was detected only a few times. The chain links TRBV6-1 to TRBJ2-7; D unclear. Trimming removed 3 bases from V and 4 bases from J, with 4 bases in between. CDR1 is MNHNS, CDR2 SASEGT, per germline. The length of the CDR3 is 11 residues. CDR3 loop: CASSDQYEQYF. The CDR3 coding sequence is TGTGCCAGCAGTGACCAATACGAGCAGTACTTC.

V usage is TRBV7-9 and J usage is TRBJ2-7; D is unclear. CDR3 size: 13 residues. CDR1 and CDR2 (germline): SEHNR, FQNEAQ (reference sequence). Trimming shortened V by 5 bases and J by 0 bases, and 8 bases separated the two germline ends. In nucleotides, the CDR3 is TGTGCCAGCAGCCCCGACACCTCCTACGAGCAGTACTTC. This encodes CASSPDTSYEQYF.

The chain combines TRBV11-2 with TRBJ2-1; 8 bases map to TRBD1. This CDR3 has 15 residues. The germline CDR1 and CDR2 sequences are SGHAT and FQNNGV. With V trimmed by 5 bases and J by 4 bases, 7 bases remained unmatched. The CDR3 sequence: CASSTGTGVYNEQFF. The CDR3 DNA sequence: TGTGCCAGCAGCACCGGGACAGGAGTATACAATGAGCAGTTCTTC.

The chain uses TRBV4-1 and TRBJ1-5; 7 bases match TRBD1. Per germline, CDR1 MGHRA and CDR2 YSYEKL. The CDR3 consists of 15 residues. The V gene end was trimmed by 3 bases and the J gene end by 4 bases; junction bases not matched to a gene: 6. The CDR3 sequence is CASSQRQGWNQPQHF. In DNA, the CDR3 is TGCGCCAGCAGCCAGAGACAGGGTTGGAATCAGCCCCAGCATTTT.

This rearrangement joins TRBV10-1 to TRBJ2-3; possible D gene TRBD1, 5 bases. CDR3 length: 15 amino acids. Germline assignment: CDR1 WNHNN and CDR2 SYGVQD (reference sequence). Between the trimmed V and J ends, which lost 2 bases and 3 bases, there was a span of 12 bases. The CDR3, as DNA: TGCGCCAGCAGTGAGACCCCTTCAGGGACAGATACGCAGTATTTT. Translated, it gives CASSETPSGTDTQYF.

The chain couples TRBV6-4 to TRBJ2-3; D might be TRBD2 (6 bases). The CDR3 totals 15 residues. V gave up 6 bases and J gave up 3 bases, with 16 bases separating them. Per germline, CDR1 MRHNA and CDR2 SNTAGT. CDR3 residues: CASRRTGVATDTQYF. In nucleotides, the CDR3 is TGTGCCAGCAGACGGACGGGGGTTGCGACAGATACGCAGTATTTT.

J is TRBJ2-1 and V is TRBV24-1; 8 bases fit TRBD1. Germline CDR1 reads KGHDR; CDR2 reads SFDVKD. V lost 7 bases to trimming and J lost 2 bases; unmatched junction nucleotides: 3. CDR3 length equals 14 residues. CDR3 in amino acids: CATSMGQAYNEQFF. Written as DNA, the CDR3 is TGTGCCACCAGCATGGGACAGGCCTACAATGAGCAGTTCTTC.

This rearrangement joins TRBV30 to TRBJ2-5; possibly TRBD2 for D (6 bases). The germline CDR1 and CDR2 sequences are GTSNPN and SVGIG (reference sequence). The CDR3 has 13 residues. Trimming cost V 2 bases and J 6 bases, with 13 bases left between them. CDR3 DNA sequence: TGTGCCTGGAGTTACGGAGGGGCGAAGACCCAGTACTTC. Amino acids: CAWSYGGAKTQYF.

This clone has a single count. V gene TRBV5-1 combines with J gene TRBJ1-2; TRBD1 matches 7 bases. From germline, CDR1 is SGHRS and CDR2 YFSETQ. J gave up 7 bases and V 4 bases, and 7 bases lay outside the gene matches. The CDR3 is 13 amino acids. In nucleotides, the CDR3 is TGCGCCAGCAGCGGAGACAGGGCCAGTGGCTACACCTTC. Translated: CASSGDRASGYTF.

The J gene is TRBJ2-1, the V gene TRBV29-1, with TRBD2 matching over 9 bases. CDR1 and CDR2 from the germline V gene are SQVTM and ANQGSEA. The CDR3 is 14 amino acids. V trimming: 1 base; J trimming: 6 bases; junction bases outside the gene matches: 4. This CDR3 reads CSVEAVRGGNEQFF. The CDR3 DNA reads as TGCAGCGTTGAAGCAGTGCGGGGGGGCAATGAGCAGTTCTTC.

The CDR3 spells CASSLEQGYEQYF. The CDR3 DNA reads as TGCGCCAGCAGCTTGGAACAGGGCTACGAGCAGTACTTC. The chain employs TRBV5-1 and TRBJ2-7, with D perhaps TRBD1 (6 bases). CDR3 length: 13 amino acids. Germline CDR1 SGHRS, CDR2 YFSETQ. V shed 0 bases and J shed 3 bases, with 7 bases lying between them.

V gene TRBV5-1 combines with J gene TRBJ2-7; TRBD2 matches 10 bases. The CDR3 extends over 14 amino acids. V lost 2 bases, J lost 5 bases, and 4 bases stayed unmatched. Germline CDR1 SGHRS, CDR2 YFSETQ. CDR3 bases: TGCGCCAGCAGCTTACGGCTAGCGGGAGACGAGCAGTACTTC. Translated, it gives CASSLRLAGDEQYF.

V gene TRBV5-6 combines with J gene TRBJ2-7; maybe TRBD1 (5 bases). The CDR3 spans 13 residues. Germline V gene lookup returns CDR1 SGHDT and CDR2 YYEEEE. V lost 3 bases and J 5 bases, leaving 12 bases between the germline ends. The CDR3 DNA is TGTGCCAGCAGCTCCGACAGTAGGGACGAGCAGTACTTC. Translation: CASSSDSRDEQYF.

The DNA of the CDR3 is TGTGCCAGCAGTTTATCGTCTAGCTCTGGAAACACCATATATTTT. This encodes CASSLSSSSGNTIYF. This chain connects TRBV27 to TRBJ1-3; D unresolved. CDR3 length equals 15 residues. Germline loops: CDR1 MNHEY, CDR2 SMNVEV (reference sequence). V shed 0 bases and J shed 0 bases, with 6 bases lying between them.

The chain links TRBV6-6 to TRBJ1-6, with D possibly being TRBD1 (6 bases). In germline, CDR1 is MNHNY, CDR2 SVGAGI (reference sequence). The CDR3 is 17 residues long. Deletions cut 5 bases from V and 0 bases from J, with 14 bases between. The CDR3 here is CASSPTGLGSYNSPLHF. CDR3 nucleotide sequence: TGTGCCAGCAGTCCCACAGGGTTGGGCTCCTATAATTCACCCCTCCACTTT.

The J gene is TRBJ2-1, the V gene TRBV10-3; D may be TRBD1 (5 bases). The CDR3 has 13 residues. CDR1 ENHRY and CDR2 SYGVKD come from the germline V gene. V gave up 8 bases and J gave up 1 base, with 9 bases separating them. CDR3 DNA sequence: TGTGCCATCGGGGCTATTTCCTACAATGAGCAGTTCTTC. It is translated as CAIGAISYNEQFF.

The chain carries TRBV6-1 and TRBJ2-7; 12 bases match TRBD1. The V and J ends lost 3 bases and 3 bases, in that order; junction bases with no gene match: 3. The CDR3 covers 15 residues. Looked up from germline, CDR1 is MNHNS and CDR2 is SASEGT. The CDR3 region is CASSEGQGAVYEQYF. For the CDR3, the DNA is TGTGCCAGCAGTGAGGGACAGGGGGCAGTCTACGAGCAGTACTTC.